These 17 T cell receptor beta chains share one sample of origin, sequenced in a study of PD-L1 blockade in urothelial cancer (dated by TCRdb to 2016 to 2017). Receptor amplification or capture employed the immunoSEQ multiplex PCR assay. Here the immuneACCESS table is served through TCRdb, limited to in-frame sequences with V and J called. Missing clones are a known gap in these copies; in checked studies unresolved V genes cover under half, and the rest lacks a known reason. In all, the sample holds tens of thousands of clones, and about 90% of those were seen once. Under 20% of the sample rests with the top ten. The sequenced sample was PBMCs, obtained around atezolizumab (anti-PD-L1) treatment. The origin of the receptors is a man aged 55 to 70 with urothelial cancer.

V and J are TRBV10-3 and TRBJ2-2, with D unresolved. CDR3 length: 12 amino acids. Germline CDR1 is ENHRY and CDR2 is SYGVKD. Trimming took 7 bases from V and 4 from J, leaving 7 bases between them. CDR3: CAIKSSTGELFF. The CDR3 region has the DNA TGTGCCATCAAATCTTCCACCGGGGAGCTGTTTTTT.

This chain uses TRBV7-8 with TRBJ2-3; D ambiguous. The CDR3 has 16 residues. Germline V gene sequence: CDR1 SGHVS, CDR2 FQNEAQ. V lost 4 bases, J lost 0 bases, and 14 bases lay in between. Here the CDR3 reads CASSSVVVGSTDTQYF. Here the CDR3 DNA reads TGTGCCAGCAGCTCGGTTGTTGTGGGCAGCACAGATACGCAGTATTTT.

In its sample, this clone was seen a few times. This sequence joins TRBV2 and TRBJ2-7, with 8 positions matching TRBD2. Losses at the gene ends were 11 bases for V and 2 bases for J; bases not matched to a gene: 5. Looked up from germline, CDR1 is SNHLY and CDR2 is FYNNEI. The CDR3 has 12 amino acids. CDR3 sequence (DNA): TGTGCCCGGGGGGGTAGAACCTACGAGCAGTACTTC. Protein: CARGGRTYEQYF.

The chain carries TRBV5-6 and TRBJ2-6; 7 bases match TRBD1. This CDR3 is built from 17 residues. The J segment lost 1 base and the V segment lost 4 bases, leaving 8 bases of the junction unmatched. Germline V gene sequence: CDR1 SGHDT, CDR2 YYEEEE. The CDR3 loop is CASSRSTGSSGANVLTF. In DNA, the CDR3 is TGTGCCAGCAGCAGATCGACAGGGTCGTCTGGGGCCAACGTCCTGACTTTC.

The chain carries TRBV18 and TRBJ2-7, with a tentative D call TRBD2 (6 bases). The germline gives CDR1 KGHSH, CDR2 LQKENI. V dropped 1 base and J dropped 4 bases, with 14 bases sitting between them. This CDR3 is built from 15 residues. The CDR3 DNA is TGTGCCAGCTCACCACTAGGGACTCCGCCTTACGAGCAGTACTTC. This gives the protein CASSPLGTPPYEQYF.

The gene calls are TRBV28 and TRBJ1-2; D is undetermined. The CDR3 runs to 13 residues. Trimming took 8 bases from V and 3 from J, leaving 13 bases between them. From germline, CDR1 is MDHEN and CDR2 SYDVKM. Here the CDR3 DNA reads TGTGCCAGCCGACCTCACAGACACTATGGCTACACCTTC. Protein product: CASRPHRHYGYTF.

The CDR3 loop is CASSQEVAGAYTGELFF. Here the CDR3 DNA reads TGCGCCAGCAGCCAAGAAGTGGCGGGAGCGTACACCGGGGAGCTGTTTTTT. The chain is built from TRBV4-3 and TRBJ2-2, with 7 positions matching TRBD2. CDR3 length: 17 amino acids. Trimming at V came to 0 bases and at J to 3 bases, leaving 7 bases not matched to a gene. Germline lookup yields CDR1 LGHNA and CDR2 YSLEER.

This clone appeared a single time. This chain connects TRBV9 to TRBJ2-1; possibly TRBD2 for D (6 bases). The germline CDR1 and CDR2 sequences are SGDLS and YYNGEE. The length of the CDR3 is 12 residues. V was shortened by 4 bases and J by 12 bases, with 14 bases between the two germline ends. CDR3 sequence (DNA): TGTGCCAGCAGCTTAGCCGTGGGAGGGCAGTTCTTC. Translated: CASSLAVGGQFF.

The chain is built from TRBV6-1 and TRBJ1-2; 11 bases align to TRBD1. The CDR3 spans 16 residues. Germline lookup yields CDR1 MNHNS and CDR2 SASEGT. V trimming: 1 base; J trimming: 2 bases; junction bases outside the gene matches: 3. The CDR3 nucleotides read TGTGCCAGCAGTGAAGAGGACAGGGGGCAAAACTATGGCTACACCTTC. This translates into CASSEEDRGQNYGYTF.

The CDR3 nucleotides are TGTGCCAGCAGCCCCAGAAGGGGTGGGACTAGCGGGGGCCATCTCTACGAGCAGTACTTC. Its protein product is CASSPRRGGTSGGHLYEQYF. The genes are TRBV9 and TRBJ2-7, with 14 positions matching TRBD2. This CDR3 has 20 amino acids. V lost 4 bases, J lost 3 bases, and 18 bases stayed unmatched. The germline gives CDR1 SGDLS, CDR2 YYNGEE.

The chain combines TRBV7-3 with TRBJ2-5; D is perhaps TRBD1 (5 bases). The CDR3 has 15 amino acids. Looked up from germline, CDR1 is SGHTA and CDR2 is FQGTGA. The V end lost 1 base, the J end lost 2 bases, and 11 bases lay between the germline ends. CDR3 DNA: TGTGCCAGCAGCTTAAGGGCAGGGCGGCAAGAGACCCAGTACTTC. The encoded protein is CASSLRAGRQETQYF.

The chain employs TRBV10-2 and TRBJ2-3, with D perhaps matching TRBD1 (6 bases). The germline V gene has CDR1 WSHSY and CDR2 SAAADI. Deletions cut 5 bases from V and 2 bases from J, with 17 bases between. The CDR3 has 16 residues. The CDR3 here is CASSSFRDTATDTQYF. The CDR3 region has the DNA TGCGCCAGCAGTTCATTCCGGGACACAGCCACAGATACGCAGTATTTT.

This chain links TRBV2 with TRBJ2-1; D may be TRBD2 (7 bases). The CDR3 spans 12 residues. The V end was cut by 6 bases, the J end by 7 bases, with 10 bases between. Germline CDR1 and CDR2: SNHLY and FYNNEI. CDR3 residues: CASSKGGNEQFF. The DNA for the CDR3 is TGTGCCAGCAGCAAGGGGGGGAATGAGCAGTTCTTC. Drawing the rest from reference TRBV2 and TRBJ2-1, the complete variable domain is EPEVTQTPSHQVTQMGQEVILRCVPISNHLYFYWYRQILGQKVEFLVSFYNNEISEKSEIFDDQFSVERPDGSNFTLKIRSTKLEDSAMYFCASSKGGNEQFFGPGTRLTVL.

The rearrangement uses TRBV28 and TRBJ2-7; TRBD2 might be the D (6 bases). The length of the CDR3 is 12 residues. Trimming removed 5 bases from V and 4 bases from J, with 9 bases in between. Germline assignment: CDR1 MDHEN and CDR2 SYDVKM. In DNA, the CDR3 is TGTGCCAGCAGTCTAGCGAAGTACGAGCAGTACTTC. Amino acids: CASSLAKYEQYF. The complete variable domain, with remaining parts taken from reference TRBV28 and TRBJ2-7, reads DVKVTQSSRYLVKRTGEKVFLECVQDMDHENMFWYRQDPGLGLRLIYFSYDVKMKEKGDIPEGYSVSREKKERFSLILESASTNQTSMYLCASSLAKYEQYFGPGTRLTVT.

The chain recombines TRBV7-9 with TRBJ1-2; D unresolved. The germline CDR1 and CDR2 sequences are SEHNR and FQNEAQ (reference sequence). The CDR3 totals 15 residues. The V end was cut by 1 base, the J end by 8 bases, with 17 bases between. The CDR3 region has the DNA TGTGCCAGCAGCTTAGTGTCTACCATGAGTAGCGGCTACACCTTC. It translates to CASSLVSTMSSGYTF.

V is TRBV18 and J is TRBJ2-7, with a weak D call TRBD1 (6 bases). Trimming removed 6 bases from V and 1 base from J, with 10 bases in between. The CDR3 consists of 13 residues. Germline lookup yields CDR1 KGHSH and CDR2 LQKENI. Written as DNA, the CDR3 is TGTGCCAGCTCGCCCAGGGGTTCCTACGAGCAGTACTTC. Translated, it gives CASSPRGSYEQYF.

This clone occurred once. The gene calls are TRBV18 and TRBJ1-1, with 8 positions matching TRBD1. CDR3 length: 14 residues. Germline V lookup: CDR1 KGHSH, CDR2 LQKENI. V gave up 5 bases and J gave up 6 bases; unmatched junction bases: 8. The CDR3 region has the DNA TGTGCCAGCTCAACCGGGACAGGAATCGCTGAAGCTTTCTTT. Amino acid sequence: CASSTGTGIAEAFF. The entire variable domain, with the rest obtained from reference TRBV18 and TRBJ1-1, is as follows: NAGVMQNPRHLVRRRGQEARLRCSPMKGHSHVYWYRQLPEEGLKFMVYLQKENIIDESGMPKERFSAEFPKEGPSILRIQQVVRGDSAAYFCASSTGTGIAEAFFGQGTRLTVV.